This T cell receptor beta chain stems from a study of a mutant IDH1 vaccine in newly diagnosed glioma. At the level of the study: Receipt of radiotherapy, temozolomide, or both preceded the study, and most received both.

The time point denotes: week 35, safety follow-up. It was 300 ug of mutant IDH1 20-mer peptide that made up each vaccine dose, given with topical imiquimod. This clone was found once. Its antigen is not identified. Trimming took 10 bases from V and 4 from J; bases not matched to a gene: 12. CDR1 and CDR2 (germline): LNHDA, SQIVND (reference sequence). The length of the CDR3 is 14 residues. The table came from immunoSEQ multiplex PCR; TCRdb's copy has only in-frame clones and leaves some out. Of about 45,000 clones listed, approximately 92% are singletons. This chain uses TRBV19 with TRBJ1-2; 7 bases map to TRBD1. This sequence originates from a man in his fifties or sixties with glioma. The sequences come from PBMCs, collected from a glioma patient whose treatment included an IDH1 peptide vaccine. CDR3 sequence (DNA): TGTGCCACCCATGCGGGGACAGCGCTCTATGGCTACACCTTC. Residues: CATHAGTALYGYTF.